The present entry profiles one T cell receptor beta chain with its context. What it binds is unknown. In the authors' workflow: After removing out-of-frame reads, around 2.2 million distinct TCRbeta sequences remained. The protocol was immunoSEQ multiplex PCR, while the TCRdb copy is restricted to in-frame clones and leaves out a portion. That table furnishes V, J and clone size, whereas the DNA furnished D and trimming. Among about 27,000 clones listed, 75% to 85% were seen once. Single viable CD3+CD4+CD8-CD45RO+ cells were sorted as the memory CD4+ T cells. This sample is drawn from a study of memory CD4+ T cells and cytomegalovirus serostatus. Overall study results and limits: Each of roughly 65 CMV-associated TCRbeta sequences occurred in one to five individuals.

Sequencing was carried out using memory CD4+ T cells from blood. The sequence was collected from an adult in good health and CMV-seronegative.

Here the CDR3 reads CASSKRQGRDQGQPQHF. The DNA for the CDR3 is TGTGCCAGCAGCAAACGACAGGGTAGGGATCAGGGTCAGCCCCAGCATTTT. The gene calls are TRBV21-1 and TRBJ1-5; the table gives TRBD1 as D, unverified against the DNA. TRBV21-1 corresponds to a pseudogene. This CDR3 comprises 17 residues.